This TCR beta chain was profiled in a study of vaccination effects on CD4 cells after COVID-19. Points from the study as a whole: Marked clonal contraction was seen in infection- and vaccine-induced clones late after vaccination. In vaccinees who were healthy, merely 1 out of 255 vaccine-induced clones cross-reacted with common cold coronaviruses.

Concerning this clone: What it binds is unknown.

Profiling relied on immunoSEQ multiplex PCR, and the TCRdb table lists in-frame clones only, not all of them. Of about 24,000 clones listed, more than 60% are singletons. The CDR3 spans 13 residues. V lost 4 bases, J lost 9 bases, and 14 bases lay in between. CDR1 and CDR2 from the germline V gene are SGHNT and YYREEE (reference sequence). The ViraFEST assay expanded antigen-specific CD4+ T cells with viral peptide pools before sequencing. Culture lasted roughly 9 days before CD4+ T cell isolation. The cohort was immunized with two doses of either the BNT162b2 or mRNA-1273 vaccine. Testing of the vaccine recipients showed negative nucleocapsid antibodies and no prior SARS-CoV-2 infection. Each culture well received approximately 2 million PBMC. These cells were then cultured in IMDM with about 9.1 IU/ml IL-2 and around 9.6 ug/ml peptides.

V usage is TRBV5-4 and J usage is TRBJ2-1; a possible D gene is TRBD2 (5 bases). Sequencing used CD4+ T cells from PBMCs cultured with HCoV-NL63 spike peptides, obtained after COVID-19 vaccination. This TCR came from a human donor who received a COVID-19 vaccine. This chain's CDR3 is CASSPRGRGEQFF. CDR3 in DNA: TGTGCCAGCAGCCCGCGAGGCCGGGGTGAGCAGTTCTTC.